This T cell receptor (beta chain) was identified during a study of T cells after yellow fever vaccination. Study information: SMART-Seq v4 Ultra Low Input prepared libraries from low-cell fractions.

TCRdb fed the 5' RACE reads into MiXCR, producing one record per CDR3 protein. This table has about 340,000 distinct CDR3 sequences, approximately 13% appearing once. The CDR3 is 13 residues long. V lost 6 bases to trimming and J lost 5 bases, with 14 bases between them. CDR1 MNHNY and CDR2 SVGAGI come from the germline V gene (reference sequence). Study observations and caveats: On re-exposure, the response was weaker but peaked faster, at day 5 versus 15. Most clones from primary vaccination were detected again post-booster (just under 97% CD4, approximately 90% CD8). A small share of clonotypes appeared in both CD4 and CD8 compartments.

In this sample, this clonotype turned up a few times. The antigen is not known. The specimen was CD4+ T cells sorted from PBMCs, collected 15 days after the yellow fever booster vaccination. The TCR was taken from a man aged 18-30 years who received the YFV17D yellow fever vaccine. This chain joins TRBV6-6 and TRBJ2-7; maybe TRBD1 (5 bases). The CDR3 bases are TGTGCCAGCAGCTACCGGACAAACGACGAGCAGTACTTC. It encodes CASSYRTNDEQYF.